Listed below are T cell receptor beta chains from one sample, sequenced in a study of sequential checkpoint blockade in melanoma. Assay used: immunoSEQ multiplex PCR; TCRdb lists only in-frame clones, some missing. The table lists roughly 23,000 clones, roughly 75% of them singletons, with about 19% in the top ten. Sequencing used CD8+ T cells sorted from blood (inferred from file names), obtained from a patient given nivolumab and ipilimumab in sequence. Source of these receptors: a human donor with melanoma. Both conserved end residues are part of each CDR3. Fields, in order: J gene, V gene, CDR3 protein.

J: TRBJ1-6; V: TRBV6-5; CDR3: CASSDRGRQSPLHF
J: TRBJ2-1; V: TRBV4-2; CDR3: CASSLEYGNEQFF
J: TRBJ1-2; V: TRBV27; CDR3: CASSSGGNGYTF
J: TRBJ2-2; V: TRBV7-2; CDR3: CASSLGGTGELFF
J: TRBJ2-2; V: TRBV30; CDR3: CAWRTGLPGELFF
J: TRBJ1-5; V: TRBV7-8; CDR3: CASSPHGGGNQPQHF
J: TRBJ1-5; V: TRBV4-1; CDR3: CASSQARLSNQPQHF
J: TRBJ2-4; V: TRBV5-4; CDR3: CASSHGQGENIQYF
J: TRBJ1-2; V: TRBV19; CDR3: CASSPPGGDGYTF
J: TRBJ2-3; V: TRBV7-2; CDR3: CASSLPGQRLTDTQYF
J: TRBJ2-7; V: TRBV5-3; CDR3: CASSSTSYEQYF
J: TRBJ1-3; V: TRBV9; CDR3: CASSATDRGDSGNTIYF
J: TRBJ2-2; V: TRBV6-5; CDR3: CASSSQGRGELFF
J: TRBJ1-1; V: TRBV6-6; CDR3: CASRGYGNTEAFF
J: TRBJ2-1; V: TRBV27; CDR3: CASSPGLAGRDEQFF
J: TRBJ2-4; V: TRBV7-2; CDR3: CARRPDGAKNIQYF
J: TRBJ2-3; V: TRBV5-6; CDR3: CASSLGLPDTQYF
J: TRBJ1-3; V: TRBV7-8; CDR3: CASLVGGENTIYF
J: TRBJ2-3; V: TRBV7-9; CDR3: CASSNKTSPKDTQYF
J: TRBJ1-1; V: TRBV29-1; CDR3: CSVKGWGGRSLNTEAFF
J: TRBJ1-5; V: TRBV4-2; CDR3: CASSQDIGNQPQHF
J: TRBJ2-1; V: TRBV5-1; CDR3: CASSLGQGHYNEQFF
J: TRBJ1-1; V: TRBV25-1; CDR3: CASRDRGRDTEAFF
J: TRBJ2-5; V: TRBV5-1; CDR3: CASSLDPGIEETQYF
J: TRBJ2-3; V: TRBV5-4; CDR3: CASSPGQGGPDTQYF
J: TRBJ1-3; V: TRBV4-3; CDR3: CASSGGQGPGNTIYF
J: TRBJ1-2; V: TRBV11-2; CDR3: CASSLALASGYTF
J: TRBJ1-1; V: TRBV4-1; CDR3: CASSLLEGGEAFF
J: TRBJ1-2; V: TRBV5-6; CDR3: CASSLSGGHYGYTF
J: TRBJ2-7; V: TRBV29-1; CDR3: CSTRSVDSYEQYF
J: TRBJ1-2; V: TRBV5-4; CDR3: CASSLLPDYGYTF
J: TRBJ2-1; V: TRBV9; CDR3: CASSVVWGGPNEQFF
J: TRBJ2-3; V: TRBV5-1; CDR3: CASSPEGGDTQYF
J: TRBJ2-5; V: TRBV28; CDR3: CASSPLAGLQETQYF
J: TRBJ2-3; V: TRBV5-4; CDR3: CASSGEGTGLNTQYF
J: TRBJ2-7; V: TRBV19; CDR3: CASSIWTGETYEQYF
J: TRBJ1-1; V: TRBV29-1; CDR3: CSVRQGLSEAFF
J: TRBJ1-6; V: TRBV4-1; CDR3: CASSQVTGVPNNSPLHF
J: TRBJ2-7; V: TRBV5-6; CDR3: CASSFPGSSYEQYF
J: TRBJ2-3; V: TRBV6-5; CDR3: CASSYSNRGTDTQYF
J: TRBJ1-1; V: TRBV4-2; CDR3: CASSQDLLNTEAFF
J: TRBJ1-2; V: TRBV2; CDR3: CASSLSDRREHYGYTF
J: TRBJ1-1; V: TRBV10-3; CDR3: CAIRGRGGNTEAFF
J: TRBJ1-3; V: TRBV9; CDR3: CASSSQDRNTIYF
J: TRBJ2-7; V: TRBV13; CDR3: CASSLTGQGSYEQYF
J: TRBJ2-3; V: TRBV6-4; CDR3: CASSDTGDAADTQYF
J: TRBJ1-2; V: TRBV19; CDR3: CASSRRQGAEGYTF
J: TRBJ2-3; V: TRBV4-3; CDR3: CASSHPSGGPDTQYF
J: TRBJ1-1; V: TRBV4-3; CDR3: CASSHLDGPRSAFF
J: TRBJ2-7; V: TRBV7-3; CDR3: CASSSLSSYEQYF
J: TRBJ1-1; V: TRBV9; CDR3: CASSSGGQMNTEAFF
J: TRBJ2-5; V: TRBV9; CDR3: CASSVDFGNYQETQYF
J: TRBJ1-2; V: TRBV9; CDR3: CASSVSPASTRVNYGYTF
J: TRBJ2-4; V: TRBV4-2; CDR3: CASSQVTGKNIQYF
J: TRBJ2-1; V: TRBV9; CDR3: CASSVEAGANNEQFF
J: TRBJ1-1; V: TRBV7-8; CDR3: CASSLGSQGRDTEAFF
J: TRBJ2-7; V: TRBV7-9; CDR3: CASSFADRGSYEQYF
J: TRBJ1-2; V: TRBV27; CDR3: CASSPLTVDGYTF
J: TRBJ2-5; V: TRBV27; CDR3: CASSRTGGAGQETQYF
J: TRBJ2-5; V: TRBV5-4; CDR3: CASSLWGSYQETQYF